The rows below give T cell receptor beta chains drawn from one sample of a study of blood T cell repertoires in COVID-19. TCRdb keeps only in-frame clones here, not all; method: immunoSEQ multiplex PCR. Among some 200,000 clones, roughly 87% were seen once, and the ten largest hold roughly 7.2%. What was sequenced was PBMCs or T cells enriched from blood (not recorded which). The source of these receptors is a man aged 30-40 years in a cohort exposed to, infected with or recovered from COVID-19 (not recorded which). Each CDR3 is given with its conserved first and last residue. A D gene is named only where the DNA matches it firmly. Clone size is given for some rows only: seen once, a few or many times, or a class if the clone is expanded.

>NA|TRBJ2-7|TRBD2|TRBV4-1
TGCGCCAGCAGCCAACCGACTAGCGGGAGAGGTTACGAGCAGTACTTC
CASSQPTSGRGYEQYF
>NA|TRBJ2-7|NA|TRBV4-2
TGTGCCAGCAGCCAAGATCTTGCTAGCCGCTCCTACGAGCAGTACTTC
CASSQDLASRSYEQYF
>NA|TRBJ2-7|NA|TRBV7-9
TGTGCCAGCAGCTTAGAGGAGAACCCCTACGAGCAGTACTTC
CASSLEENPYEQYF
>NA|TRBJ2-3|NA|TRBV2
TGTGCCAGCATTCGCCCCCCGCAGGGGGGTGGGGGGCAGTATTTT
CASIRPPQGGGGQYF
>NA|TRBJ2-4|TRBD1|TRBV19
TGTGCCAGTAGACTCCGGACAGGGGGTTTGAACATTCAGTACTTC
CASRLRTGGLNIQYF
>NA|TRBJ1-2|NA|TRBV7-6
TGTGCCAGCAGCTTAATAACAGACTATGGCTACACCTTC
CASSLITDYGYTF
>NA|TRBJ2-5|NA|TRBV24-1
TGTGCCACCAGTGACCGTGGCATCGGGGGAGAGACCCAGTACTTC
CATSDRGIGGETQYF
>NA|TRBJ1-2|NA|TRBV5-6
TGTGCCAGCAGCTTACCTTCTTTCGGGGGAACCACTAACTATGGCTACACCTTC
CASSLPSFGGTTNYGYTF
>NA|TRBJ2-1|TRBD2|TRBV27
TGTGCCAGCAGTTTCGACGGGACTAGCCCCCATGAGCAGTTCTTC
CASSFDGTSPHEQFF
>NA|TRBJ1-6|NA|TRBV29-1
TGCAGCGTTGCGGGGTCCTTAAACTCACCCCTCCACTTT
CSVAGSLNSPLHF
>NA|TRBJ2-1|TRBD2|TRBV9
TGTGCCAGCAGCGTAGACGGGCGGACTAGCGGACCTTATGGTGGGAATGAGCAGTTCTTC
CASSVDGRTSGPYGGNEQFF
>NA|TRBJ2-3|TRBD2|TRBV4-1
TGCGCCAGCAGCCAAGGCGGGGGATTGGGCACAGATACGCAGTATTTT
CASSQGGGLGTDTQYF
>NA|TRBJ2-1|NA|TRBV19
TGTGCCAGTAGTATTAGCGGGAGACAGGGGGCACCCAGCTCCTACAATGAGCAGTTCTTC
CASSISGRQGAPSSYNEQFF
>NA|TRBJ1-1|NA|TRBV7-3
TGTGCCAGCAGCCCCCGACCGGACAGCTACACTGAAGCTTTCTTT
CASSPRPDSYTEAFF
>NA|TRBJ1-5|NA|TRBV7-2
TGTGCCAGCAGCTTTAAAGACGCAGCGGGTCAGCCCCAGCATTTT
CASSFKDAAGQPQHF
>NA|TRBJ2-5|TRBD2|TRBV5-1
TGCGCCAGCAGCCTGATAGCGGGAGAGGAAACCCAGTACTTC
CASSLIAGEETQYF
>NA|TRBJ2-7|NA|TRBV3-1/TRBV3-2
TGTGCCAGCAGCCCCCCCGGGGTCTACGAGCAGTACTTC
CASSPPGVYEQYF
>NA|TRBJ2-7|TRBD2|TRBV4-1
TGCGCCAGCAGCTCCACTAGCGGGAGGGCCTACGAGCAGTACTTC
CASSSTSGRAYEQYF
>once|TRBJ2-1|TRBD2|TRBV14
TGTGCCAGCAGCCAAGATACGGGCACTAGCGAGGTGTGGGGTGGTGAGCAGTTCTTC
CASSQDTGTSEVWGGEQFF
>NA|TRBJ2-7|NA|TRBV24-1
TGTGCCACCGTTCCTTCGAGGGATTACGAGCAGTACTTC
CATVPSRDYEQYF
>NA|TRBJ2-7|NA|TRBV7-3
TGTGCCATACCCGGGGTGGTCCACGAGCAGTACTTC
CAIPGVVHEQYF
>once|TRBJ1-1|TRBD1|TRBV6-5
TGTGCCAGCATTGGGACAGGGGAAGACACTGAAGCTTTCTTT
CASIGTGEDTEAFF
>once|TRBJ2-2|NA|TRBV14
TGTGCCAGCAGCCAAGATCCAGGCCCTCTATACGGGGAGCTGTTTTTT
CASSQDPGPLYGELFF
>NA|TRBJ2-7|TRBD1|TRBV28
TGTGCCAGCAGTTTGACCCTCCCCCTTAGGGGGCTGACCTACGAGCAGTACTTC
CASSLTLPLRGLTYEQYF
>few|TRBJ1-1|NA|TRBV3-1/TRBV3-2
TGTGCCAGCACCCATCAACAGCAGAACACTGAAGCTTTCTTT
CASTHQQQNTEAFF
>NA|TRBJ2-3|NA|TRBV9
TGTGCCAGCAGCGCGGAGGGGACAGATACGCAGTATTTT
CASSAEGTDTQYF
>NA|TRBJ1-1|NA|TRBV7-9
TGTGCCAGCAGCCCCCCGCGGACATCTTACACTGAAGCTTTCTTT
CASSPPRTSYTEAFF
>NA|TRBJ2-1|NA|TRBV12-3/TRBV12-4
TGTGCCAGCAGTACCGGCTACAATGAGCAGTTCTTC
CASSTGYNEQFF
>few|TRBJ2-1|NA|TRBV21-1
TGTGCCAGCAGCAAATTGGGACAACAGGGGGGATCCTACAATGAGCAGTTCTTC
CASSKLGQQGGSYNEQFF
>NA|TRBJ1-5|TRBD1|TRBV5-5
TGTGCCAGCAGCTTGACGGGACAGCCAAATAGCAATCAGCCCCAGCATTTT
CASSLTGQPNSNQPQHF
>NA|TRBJ1-6|TRBD1|TRBV28
TGTGCCAGCAGTTTATTCGGACTGAGGTCCAAGGGGGCTAATTCACCCCTCCACTTT
CASSLFGLRSKGANSPLHF
>NA|TRBJ2-2|TRBD2|TRBV7-7
TGTGCTAGCAGCCTAAACTCGGGACTAGGAGGGGAGCTGTTTTTT
CASSLNSGLGGELFF